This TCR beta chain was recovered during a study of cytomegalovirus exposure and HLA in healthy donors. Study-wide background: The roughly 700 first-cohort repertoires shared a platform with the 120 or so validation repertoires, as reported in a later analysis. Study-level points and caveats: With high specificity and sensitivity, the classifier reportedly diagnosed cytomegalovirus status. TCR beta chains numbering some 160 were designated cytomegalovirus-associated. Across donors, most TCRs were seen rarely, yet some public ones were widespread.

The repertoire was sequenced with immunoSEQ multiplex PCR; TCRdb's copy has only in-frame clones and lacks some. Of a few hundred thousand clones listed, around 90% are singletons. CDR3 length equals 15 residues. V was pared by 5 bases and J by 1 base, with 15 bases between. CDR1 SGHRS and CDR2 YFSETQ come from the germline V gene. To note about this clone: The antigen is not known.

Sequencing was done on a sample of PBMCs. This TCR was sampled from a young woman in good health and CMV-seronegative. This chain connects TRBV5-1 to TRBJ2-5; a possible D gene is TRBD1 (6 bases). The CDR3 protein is CASRPGERGQETQYF. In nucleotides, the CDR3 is TGCGCCAGCAGACCAGGGGAAAGGGGCCAAGAGACCCAGTACTTC.